A single sample is the source of the 17 T cell receptor beta chains below, sequenced in a study of PD-1 blockade in classical Hodgkin lymphoma. Produced via immunoSEQ multiplex PCR; TCRdb's table is partial and in-frame only. The sample holds about 100,000 clones, about 88% seen once. Each patient's relapse followed autologous stem cell transplantation, and brentuximab vedotin exposure varied. The specimen comprised peripheral blood mononuclear cells (PBMCs), sampled before the second cycle of nivolumab. These receptors all come from a human donor with classical Hodgkin lymphoma.

The CDR3 bases are TGTGCCAGCAGTTATGACAGGGATGACATTCAGTACTTC. Residues: CASSYDRDDIQYF. The V call is TRBV6-5, the J call TRBJ2-4; 7 bases align to TRBD1. The CDR3 loop spans 13 amino acids. CDR1 and CDR2 from the germline V gene are MNHEY and SVGAGI. V was pared by 3 bases and J by 8 bases, with 4 bases of the junction left unmatched.

The chain is built from TRBV14 and TRBJ2-3; D tentatively fits TRBD1 or TRBD2 (6 bases each). CDR3 length: 15 amino acids. Germline CDR1 and CDR2: SGHDN and FVKESK. V was trimmed by 5 bases and J by 7 bases, leaving 19 bases between them. The CDR3 here is CASSRMGGQRNTQYF. The CDR3 nucleotides are TGTGCCAGCAGCAGAATGGGGGGCCAGCGGAATACGCAGTATTTT.

The V and J genes are TRBV6-5 and TRBJ1-4; TRBD1 is a possible D gene (5 bases). Trimming removed 5 bases at V and 0 bases at J, with 10 bases between. CDR1 is MNHEY and CDR2 is SVGAGI in the germline V gene. The CDR3 totals 15 residues. Here the CDR3 DNA reads TGTGCCAGCAGTGTTAAGGGACCAACTAATGAAAAACTGTTTTTT. Encoded protein: CASSVKGPTNEKLFF.

This chain uses TRBV19 with TRBJ1-4; TRBD1 is a possible D gene (6 bases). The CDR3 has 15 residues. From germline, CDR1 is LNHDA and CDR2 SQIVND (reference sequence). V gave up 8 bases and J gave up 5 bases, with 18 bases separating them. CDR3 in DNA: TGTGCCAGTCGACTAAGGAGAGGGGGGAATGAAAAACTGTTTTTT. The encoded protein is CASRLRRGGNEKLFF. The full variable domain, rest sourced from reference TRBV19 and TRBJ1-4, is DGGITQSPKYLFRKEGQNVTLSCEQNLNHDAMYWYRQDPGQGLRLIYYSQIVNDFQKGDIAEGYSVSREKKESFPLTVTSAQKNPTAFYLCASRLRRGGNEKLFFGSGTQLSVL.

The sample holds one count of this clone. The rearrangement uses TRBV4-3 and TRBJ2-1; D possibly corresponds to TRBD2 (5 bases). CDR3 length: 16 amino acids. Germline V CDR1 and CDR2: LGHNA, YSLEER. Between the trimmed V and J ends, which lost 0 bases and 3 bases, there was a span of 12 bases. The DNA of the CDR3 is TGCGCCAGCAGCCAAGACGCGGGCACCGTCTACAATGAGCAGTTCTTC. It translates to CASSQDAGTVYNEQFF.

This clone showed up just once. The chain carries TRBV6-5 and TRBJ1-2; D possibly corresponds to TRBD1 (5 bases). This CDR3 comprises 12 residues. From germline, CDR1 is MNHEY and CDR2 SVGAGI. Between the trimmed V and J ends, which lost 2 bases and 7 bases, there was a span of 8 bases. CDR3 sequence reads: CASSYKGIGYTF. The DNA of the CDR3 is TGTGCCAGCAGTTACAAGGGGATTGGCTACACCTTC.

In DNA form, the CDR3 reads TGTGCTAGTGGTTTAGATAGCGGGAGGAGGAATGAGCAGTTCTTC. Translation gives CASGLDSGRRNEQFF. The chain recombines TRBV12-5 with TRBJ2-1; 10 nucleotides line up with TRBD2. The CDR3 loop spans 15 amino acids. Germline assignment: CDR1 LGHNT and CDR2 FRNRAP. The ends lost 3 bases at V and 7 bases at J; junction bases unmatched: 6.

The chain employs TRBV5-4 and TRBJ1-5; TRBD1 aligns across 8 bases. The trim removed 3 bases at V and 4 bases at J, leaving 6 bases unmatched. The CDR3 consists of 15 residues. The germline V gene encodes CDR1 SGHNT and CDR2 YYREEE (reference sequence). The CDR3 bases are TGTGCCAGCAGCTCCGGGACAGGTTCTAATCAGCCCCAGCATTTT. It specifies CASSSGTGSNQPQHF. The full variable domain, its missing parts supplied by reference TRBV5-4 and TRBJ1-5, is ETGVTQSPTHLIKTRGQQVTLRCSSQSGHNTVSWYQQALGQGPQFIFQYYREEENGRGNFPPRFSGLQFPNYSSELNVNALELDDSALYLCASSSGTGSNQPQHFGDGTRLSIL.

The chain is built from TRBV6-6 and TRBJ1-1; no reliable D call. Per the germline V gene, CDR1 is MNHNY and CDR2 is SVGAGI (reference sequence). The CDR3 length is 12 residues. The germline V and J ends were trimmed by 0 bases and 3 bases, with 2 bases remaining between them. CDR3 coding DNA: TGTGCCAGCAGTTACTCGTACACTGAAGCTTTCTTT. Its protein product is CASSYSYTEAFF.

This chain connects TRBV5-4 to TRBJ1-1; TRBD1 agrees at 11 bases. Germline-derived CDR1 and CDR2 are SGHNT and YYREEE (reference sequence). The CDR3 is 15 residues long. With 0 bases clipped from V and 6 bases from J, the junction kept 4 bases outside the gene matches. In DNA form, the CDR3 reads TGTGCCAGCAGCTTGGGGACAGGGGGCATCCCTGAAGCTTTCTTT. Protein product: CASSLGTGGIPEAFF.

The gene calls are TRBV13 and TRBJ2-7; weak D call: TRBD1 (5 bases). This CDR3 is built from 13 residues. Deletions cut 4 bases from V and 2 bases from J, with 9 bases between. Germline CDR1 is PRHDT and CDR2 is FYEKMQ (reference sequence). The CDR3 is CASSSTETYEQYF. CDR3 nucleotide sequence: TGTGCCAGCAGCTCGACAGAAACCTACGAGCAGTACTTC.

V usage is TRBV5-1 and J usage is TRBJ1-2; 7 nucleotides match TRBD1. The trim removed 0 bases at V and 11 bases at J, leaving 10 bases unmatched. The CDR3 covers 14 residues. CDR1 is SGHRS and CDR2 is YFSETQ in the germline V gene. The CDR3 loop reads CASSLGTGSLGYTF. The DNA of the CDR3 is TGCGCCAGCAGCTTGGGGACAGGTTCCCTAGGTTACACCTTC.

The rearrangement links TRBV19 to TRBJ2-6, with TRBD1 matching 7 bases. From germline, CDR1 is LNHDA and CDR2 SQIVND (reference sequence). The CDR3 has 15 amino acids. The V and J ends lost 5 bases and 5 bases, in that order; junction bases with no gene match: 6. The CDR3 protein is CASSATGARANVLTF. The CDR3 coding sequence is TGTGCCAGTAGTGCCACAGGGGCCCGGGCCAACGTCCTGACTTTC. The whole variable domain, filled in from reference TRBV19 and TRBJ2-6, reads DGGITQSPKYLFRKEGQNVTLSCEQNLNHDAMYWYRQDPGQGLRLIYYSQIVNDFQKGDIAEGYSVSREKKESFPLTVTSAQKNPTAFYLCASSATGARANVLTFGAGSRLTVL.

V and J are TRBV23-1 and TRBJ2-7; TRBD1 matches 8 bases. TRBV23-1 is an open reading frame whose function is uncertain. This CDR3 contains 13 residues. Unmatched junction bases numbered 3, after V lost 2 bases and J lost 6 bases. For the CDR3, the DNA is TGCGCCAGCAGTCAACGGGGACAGGTCGAGCAGTACTTC. This sequence encodes CASSQRGQVEQYF.

The V and J genes are TRBV6-5 and TRBJ2-3, with D possibly matching TRBD1 (5 bases). This CDR3 comprises 13 residues. The V and J ends lost 5 bases and 6 bases respectively, with 12 bases between them. The germline V gene has CDR1 MNHEY and CDR2 SVGAGI. CDR3 in amino acids: CASSQGEGDTQYF. CDR3 DNA sequence: TGTGCCAGCAGTCAAGGGGAAGGGGATACGCAGTATTTT.

The gene calls are TRBV28 and TRBJ2-7, with D tentatively TRBD1 or TRBD2 (5 bases each). CDR3 size: 15 residues. CDR1 and CDR2 (germline): MDHEN, SYDVKM. Trimming took off 6 bases at V and 1 base at J, with 16 bases between the two ends. CDR3 region: CASSRPGTLSYEQYF. CDR3 bases: TGTGCCAGCAGCCGACCCGGGACCCTGTCCTACGAGCAGTACTTC.

This chain uses TRBV30 with TRBJ2-1, with TRBD1 matching 7 bases. With V trimmed by 7 bases and J by 9 bases, 12 bases remained unmatched. Germline V gene data show CDR1 as GTSNPN and CDR2 as SVGIG (reference sequence). The CDR3 runs 13 residues. CDR3 coding DNA: TGTGCCTACGGCTTAGGGCAGGGGGTTGAGCAGTTCTTC. It is translated as CAYGLGQGVEQFF.